This record concerns one T cell receptor (beta chain) sequence. The assay was immunoSEQ multiplex PCR, and TCRdb's table has in-frame clones only and misses some. The sample holds fewer than 25,000 clones, 90% seen once. This record comes from a study of T cells in localized non-small cell lung cancer. Germline V lookup: CDR1 SGHTA, CDR2 FQGNSA. CDR3 length: 16 amino acids. V was shortened by 1 base and J by 0 bases, with 10 bases between the two germline ends. This TCR was sampled from a woman aged 40-69 years with stage I lung adenocarcinoma. The sample consisted of peripheral blood, taken before any cancer treatment. The chain links TRBV7-2 to TRBJ1-5; the D is unclear. The CDR3: CASSLESWNSNQPQHF. CDR3 bases: TGTGCCAGCAGCTTAGAGAGTTGGAATAGCAATCAGCCCCAGCATTTT.